The present entry profiles one T cell receptor (beta chain) with its context. Its target is unknown. Original methodology: For the immunoSEQ data, sequences were junction-only without quality scores, so filtering differed. Method: immunoSEQ multiplex PCR; TCRdb's copy keeps in-frame clones and lacks some. That table furnishes V, J and clone size, whereas the DNA furnished D and trimming. The table has about 1 million clones, roughly 74% seen once; the top ten hold more than 0.45%. Trimming stripped 5 bases from V and 0 bases from J, with 13 bases between. Germline V gene lookup returns CDR1 MNHEY and CDR2 SVGAGI. CDR3 length: 15 residues. The sample originates from a study of shared clonotypes between healthy human individuals. Findings and caveats of the study: On the whole, naive subsets had larger estimated richness than memory subsets had.

Material for sequencing was memory CD4+ T cells from PBMCs. Subset here: CD45RA-negative fraction. The clonotype was recovered from a man aged 18 to 30 in good health. Some clones in this sample may be carry-over from other donors' samples. The chain links TRBV6-5 to TRBJ1-2; the D gene is possibly TRBD1 (5 bases). As DNA, the CDR3 is TGTGCCAGCAGTAACCTACAGGAAGCTAACTATGGCTACACCTTC. This gives the protein CASSNLQEANYGYTF.